The TCR beta chain described here comes from a study of metastatic and nonmetastatic thyroid tumors. Overall study context: The comparison covered peripheral blood and tumor or nodule tissue in malignant and benign thyroid patients.

On this clone itself: Its matching antigen is unknown.

Methods used by the authors: The authors used CDR3 differences across clinicopathological groups to build a distant-metastasis classifier for papillary thyroid cancer. TCRdb redid the clone calls on the PCR reads using MiXCR. In this record, the V and J calls reflect TCRdb's handling and not the investigators' own analysis. The sample shows 13,000 or so clones, more than 20% of them seen only once. Study-wide points: Significantly greater TCR beta diversity was reportedly found in malignant thyroid tumors than in benign nodules (in blood and tumor).

Patients underwent thyroid surgery, and none had received any treatment before it. V was pared by 1 base and J by 1 base, with 13 bases between. The CDR3 extends over 16 amino acids. CDR1 and CDR2 (germline): SGHVS, FQNEAQ. The chain joins TRBV7-8 to TRBJ1-1, with TRBD1 as a possible D gene (5 bases). The receptor comes from a female donor with papillary thyroid cancer or a benign thyroid nodule (not recorded which). Some clones in this sample may be carry-over from other donors' samples. The sequenced sample was tumor tissue. The CDR3 DNA reads as TGTGCCAGCAGCTTAGTGGGGGGGACGGCGAACACTGAAGCTTTCTTT. Translation: CASSLVGGTANTEAFF.